The sequence of this T cell receptor (beta chain) was determined in a study of cytomegalovirus exposure and HLA in healthy donors (dated by TCRdb to about 2017). Study-wide context: The 670 or so repertoires of the first cohort and the 120 validation repertoires were produced on the same platform, according to a later analysis. The study aimed to test whether cataloging public T cell receptors could reveal signatures of past pathogen exposure. Along with the roughly 700-subject first cohort, a separate validation cohort of over 90 different subjects was used. The study combined high-throughput TCR immunosequencing, statistical association of individual TCRs with disease status, and machine learning to predict cytomegalovirus infection status.

Regarding this clone: It lacks a known antigen. Base qualities are not recorded, but no much larger clone differs from it by a single base.

General conclusions and limits of the study: A later analysis found that TCRs clustered in the first cohort also tended to co-occur in the approximately 120 validation repertoires, with more than 90% of cluster scores above 0. Three of the identified cytomegalovirus-associated TCR beta chains were confirmed in vitro to be specific for cytomegalovirus antigens. In the study, 150 to 200 TCR beta chains were listed as associated with cytomegalovirus. A later analysis lacked HLA typing for the validation cohort, so it scored co-occurrence in that cohort across all 120 repertoires. Most TCR sequences were observed very rarely across donors, whereas some public TCRs were present in many individuals. In both the original and validation cohorts, the classifier was reported to diagnose cytomegalovirus status with high specificity and sensitivity. It was suggested by the authors that the approach could potentially be generalized to other disease states and immunological phenotypes.

From the germline V gene (reference sequence), CDR1 is SGHNT and CDR2 is YYREEE. The junction carries 13 bases between V and J, which are trimmed by 0 bases and 4 bases respectively. Reading from cysteine to phenylalanine, the CDR3 counts 15 amino acids. CDR3 DNA only is kept here, 45 bases in frame from base 1. The donors were included in the validation cohort of approximately 130 subjects, a group kept apart from the roughly 700-subject first cohort. Receptors were amplified or captured by the immunoSEQ multiplex PCR assay. The study's processing was this. To diagnose cytomegalovirus status from the catalog of TCR beta chain sequences, a statistical classification framework was built. What TCRdb holds here is the immuneACCESS table cut down to in-frame rearrangements. Part of the clones is not present; checked against another copy, under half of the missing clones reflect an unresolved V gene, and the others are unexplained. The D gene and trimming were derived from the DNA, and the V and J assignments and clone size from that table. The table for this sample lists under 250,000 clones; roughly 87% of them were counted only once. Clones ranked in the top ten supply approximately 12% of the sample.

The TCR was taken from a man aged 18 to 35 in good health and CMV-seropositive. The sequenced sample was PBMCs. The chain was built from TRBV5-4 and TRBJ1-2; the best D guess is TRBD1, with 6 bases matching. Here the CDR3 is given as CASSLGQGIRYGYTF. The bases read TGTGCCAGCAGCTTGGGGCAGGGGATACGCTATGGCTACACCTTC.